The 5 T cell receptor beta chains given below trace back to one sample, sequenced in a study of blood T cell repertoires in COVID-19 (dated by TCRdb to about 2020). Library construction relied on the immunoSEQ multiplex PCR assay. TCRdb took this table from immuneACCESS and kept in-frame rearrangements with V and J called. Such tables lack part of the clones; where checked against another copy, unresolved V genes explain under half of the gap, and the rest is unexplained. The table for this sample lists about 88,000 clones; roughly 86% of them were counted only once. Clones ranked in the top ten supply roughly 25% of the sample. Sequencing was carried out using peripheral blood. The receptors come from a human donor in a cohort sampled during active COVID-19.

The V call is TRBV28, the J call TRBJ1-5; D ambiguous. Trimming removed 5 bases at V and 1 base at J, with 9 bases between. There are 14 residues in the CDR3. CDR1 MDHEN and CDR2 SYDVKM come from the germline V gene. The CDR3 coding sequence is TGTGCCAGCAGTGAAGAAGCCAGCAATCAGCCCCAGCATTTT. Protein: CASSEEASNQPQHF. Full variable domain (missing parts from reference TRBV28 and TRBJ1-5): DVKVTQSSRYLVKRTGEKVFLECVQDMDHENMFWYRQDPGLGLRLIYFSYDVKMKEKGDIPEGYSVSREKKERFSLILESASTNQTSMYLCASSEEASNQPQHFGDGTRLSIL.

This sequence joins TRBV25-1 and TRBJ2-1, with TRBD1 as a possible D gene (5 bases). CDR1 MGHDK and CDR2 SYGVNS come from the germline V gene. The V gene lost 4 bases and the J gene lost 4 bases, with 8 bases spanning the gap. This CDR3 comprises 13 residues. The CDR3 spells CASSVTEYNEQFF. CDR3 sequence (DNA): TGTGCCAGCAGTGTGACAGAATACAATGAGCAGTTCTTC.

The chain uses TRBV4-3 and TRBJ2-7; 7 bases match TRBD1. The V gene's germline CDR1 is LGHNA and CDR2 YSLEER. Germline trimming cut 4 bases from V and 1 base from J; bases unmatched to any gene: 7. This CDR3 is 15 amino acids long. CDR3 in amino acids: CASSRTGQSSYEQYF. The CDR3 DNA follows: TGCGCCAGCAGCCGAACGGGACAGTCGTCCTACGAGCAGTACTTC.

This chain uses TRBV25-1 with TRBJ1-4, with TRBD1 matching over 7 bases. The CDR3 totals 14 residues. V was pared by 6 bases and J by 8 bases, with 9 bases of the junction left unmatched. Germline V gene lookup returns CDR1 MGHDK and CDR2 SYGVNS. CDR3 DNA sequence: TGTGCCAGCAGGAGACAGGGTGGTGGAGAAAAACTGTTTTTT. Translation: CASRRQGGGEKLFF.

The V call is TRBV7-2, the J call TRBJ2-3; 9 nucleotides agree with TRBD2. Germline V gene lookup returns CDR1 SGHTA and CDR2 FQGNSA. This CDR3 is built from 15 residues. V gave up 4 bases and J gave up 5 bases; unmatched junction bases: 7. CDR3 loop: CASSSRAGGKDTQYF. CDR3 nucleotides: TGTGCCAGCAGCTCCCGCGCGGGGGGGAAAGATACGCAGTATTTT. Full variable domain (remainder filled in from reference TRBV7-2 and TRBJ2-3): GAGVSQSPSNKVTEKGKDVELRCDPISGHTALYWYRQSLGQGLEFLIYFQGNSAPDKSGLPSDRFSAERTGGSVSTLTIQRTQQEDSAVYLCASSSRAGGKDTQYFGPGTRLTVL.